This T cell receptor beta chain was sequenced for a study of cytomegalovirus exposure and HLA in healthy donors (dated by TCRdb to 2015 to 2018). General notes on the study: An earlier analysis of 587 of the donors reported approximately 300 Gb of sequence data and around 120 million unique TCR beta sequences obtained from roughly 170 million T cells. In an earlier analysis of roughly 580 of the donors, high-throughput TCR beta sequencing was used to judge whether each TCR beta V gene segment behaved as functional or pseudogenic. Alongside the repertoire data, information on donor age, sex, ethnicity and CMV serostatus was compiled. An early release covering 550 to 650 HLA-typed donors comprised 250 to 350 gigabases of sequencing data and 85 million to 100 million unique TCR sequences. High-throughput TCR immunosequencing, statistical association of individual TCRs with disease status, and machine learning were combined to predict cytomegalovirus infection status. Every discovery cohort repertoire had been produced on one sequencing platform. Among about 390 genotyped donors of the cohort, an average of approximately 240,000 unique TCR beta nucleotide sequences were sequenced per donor, around a sixth of them non-productive. To study patterns of TCR occurrence, a later analysis re-analyzed previously published TCR beta repertoires from under 750 donors and added high-resolution HLA genotyping. Rather than drawing on any new phenotypic data, the later analysis identified candidate immune exposures from TCR beta sequences and the way those sequences occurred across donors. The number of donors typed differed by locus, with roughly 620-640 for A, B, C, DRB1 and DQB1, roughly 520 for DQA1, under 610 for DPA1, and around 460 for DPB1. The study aimed to test whether cataloging public T cell receptors could reveal signatures of past pathogen exposure. Because of strong linkage in the cohort, roughly five DR-DQ haplotypes were treated as single units for association and clustering. Along with the approximately 700-subject first cohort, a separate validation cohort of over 90 different subjects was used. HLA typing included class I and class II loci at four-digit resolution. Of the 300 to 500 genotyped donors, roughly 80% were placed in the genetic ancestry cluster associated with self-reported Caucasian donors. The T cell repertoires of several hundred subjects were profiled by immunosequencing and related to cytomegalovirus serostatus. A later genetic analysis used genome-wide SNP genotypes for about 55% of the 666 donors, treating that subset as a discovery cohort.

The cohort was made up of roughly 670 healthy bone marrow donors. At the time of sampling, all cohort members were nominally healthy, though unrecorded immune exposures were likely present. The donor tested CMV seronegative, placing the donor among the 300 to 400 seronegative members of the cohort. A peripheral blood sample was provided by each donor, and peripheral blood mononuclear cells were used for TCR beta sequencing. The Qiagen DNeasy Blood Extraction Kit was used to extract genomic DNA from the blood cell samples. Comments on this clone: It has no known antigen specificity. It has no much larger one-base neighbor in the sample; base qualities were not kept.

CDR1 and CDR2 are drawn from the germline V gene: SGDLS, YYNGEE. From V the trimming removes 0 bases and from J it removes 0 bases, while the gene matches leave 5 bases of the junction unaccounted for. The CDR3 covers 16 residues, taking in both the cysteine and the phenylalanine. Only the CDR3 region is kept as DNA, spanning 48 bases read in frame from base 1. The library was generated by the immunoSEQ multiplex PCR assay. For the multiplex PCR, a mixture combining 60 forward primers for TCR Vbeta segments and 13 reverse primers for TCR Jbeta segments was used. The CDR3 region of rearranged TCR beta genes was amplified from genomic DNA by a multiplex PCR assay. The amplified TCR beta libraries were sequenced on the Illumina HiSeq System as 87-base-pair reads. In the paper's pipeline: A later analysis counted tens of millions of unique TCR beta chains across the 640 or so repertoires, and roughly 11 million of these chains were shared by at least two donors. To remove PCR and sequencing errors, raw reads were error-corrected and collapsed into unique sequences using a nearest-neighbor algorithm that merged closely related sequences. CDR3 sequences were aligned to IMGT reference sequences to assign V, D and J gene segments. For a sequence to be retained, a match of at least six nucleotides to both a V gene segment and a J gene segment was required. Rearrangements were classified as productive when the CDR3 lacked stop codons and remained in frame with V and J, and all other rearrangements were classified as non-productive. CDR3 was defined by IMGT convention, running from the second conserved V-encoded cysteine to the conserved J-encoded phenylalanine. In an earlier analysis of approximately 500 of the donors, sequences lacking an unambiguous match to a single V gene segment were excluded. An earlier analysis of a few hundred of the donors called V segments functional above 56.7% productive rearrangements and segregating when the between-donor standard deviation exceeded 5%. A statistical classification framework was built to diagnose cytomegalovirus status from the catalog of TCR beta chain sequences. In a later analysis, TCR nucleotide sequences were compared against IMGT/GENE-DB human TR gene sequences so that V and J genes could be assigned. In a later analysis, CDR3 sequences and most-parsimonious VDJ recombination scenarios were assigned using the TCRdist pipeline. In a later analysis, each TCR beta chain was defined by its CDR3 amino acid sequence together with its V-gene family, and reads without a unique V-gene family were excluded. A later analysis removed 500 to 600 highly shared, low-generation-probability nucleotide sequences to deal with suspected cross-contamination and a sequencing artifact. In a later analysis, a clonal expansion index was calculated for each public chain from normalized within-repertoire ranks of inferred template counts. Generation probabilities in a later analysis came from a VDJ recombination model fitted to out-of-frame rearrangements, and those results were checked against IGoR. In a later analysis, hypergeometric tests were used to score TCR-TCR, TCR-HLA and TCR-CMV co-occurrence, with a repertoire-size bias correction applied to TCR pairs. To estimate false discovery rates, a later analysis permuted the HLA or CMV assignments 20 times. In a later analysis, co-occurring TCRs were grouped using DBSCAN, with TCRdist sequence similarity added in when clustering inside HLA-allele-positive subsets. Repertoires with fewer than 30,000 or more than 120,000 public chains were left out of co-occurrence clustering, as were five repertoires with anomalous nucleotide sharing. What TCRdb holds here is the immuneACCESS table cut down to in-frame rearrangements. Part of the clones is not present; checked against another copy, under half of the missing clones reflect an unresolved V gene, and the others are unexplained. The V and J calls and clone size are taken from that table; D and trimming were inferred from the DNA. Across this sample there are 100,000 to 150,000 clones, with 70% to 80% seen only once. Around 3.5% of the sample lies in the top ten.

Broader findings and caveats from the paper: A further reported finding was that TCR beta sequences accurately predicted the HLA-A and HLA-B alleles for most subjects in the first cohort. A few of the identified cytomegalovirus-associated TCR beta chains were confirmed in vitro to be specific for cytomegalovirus antigens. The cohort was sequenced for TCR beta chains only, and without alpha or paired-chain data the features that could be detected were limited. Because counts were too low, under 20 rarely observed V segments, including chromosome 9 orphons, were left out of the earlier analysis of some 600 of the donors. A group of highly shared sequence variants was considered likely to be a technical artifact of the sequencing pipeline. Because HLA typing was missing for some donors at each locus, association tests included only the typed subset. Most CMV-associated TCR beta chains appeared to be HLA-restricted in a later analysis, and the HLA associations seemed to be driven largely by CMV exposure. CMV serostatus was the only immune exposure information available for the cohort. Cytomegalovirus status was reported to be diagnosed by the classifier with high specificity and sensitivity in both the original and validation cohorts. Most TCR sequences were seen in very few donors, while some public TCRs were found in many individuals. At a false discovery rate of 0.05, a later analysis linked under 20,000 TCR beta sequences to specific HLA alleles. Compared with equally common non-associated chains, HLA-associated TCR beta chains in a later analysis were more clonally expanded and had lower generation probabilities. According to a later analysis, parvovirus B19, influenza, CMV and Epstein-Barr virus appeared linked to several top co-occurrence clusters. Strong co-occurrence of HLA alleles, especially DR and DQ, made assigning TCR associations to individual alleles difficult. Some IMGT-functional V segments, including TRBV6-2 and TRBV6-3, could not be distinguished by the 87-base-pair reads and were therefore excluded. A later analysis found that TCR association rates varied across HLA loci, with DRB1 alleles showing the most associated TCRs and HLA-C alleles the fewest. Presence/absence analyses assumed roughly uniform sequencing depth across donors, an assumption that may not hold. Broadly in line with IMGT annotations, most TCR beta V segments showed up in productive rearrangements about 87% or about 30% of the time in an earlier analysis of about 500 of the donors. V-gene and J-gene trimming of TCR beta chains was associated with a missense DCLRE1C variant in a later genetic analysis, and the association was replicated in an independent cohort. It was suggested by the authors that the approach could potentially be generalized to other disease states and immunological phenotypes. Correlated functional status among segregating V segments might reflect linkage disequilibrium, but an unknown experimental factor could not be ruled out. Compared with the roughly 710-donor mean, donors in an Asian-associated ancestry cluster had fewer N-insertions in productive TCRs, according to a later genetic analysis. In the study, about 150 TCR beta chains were listed as associated with cytomegalovirus.

Sequencing input: PBMCs. The source is a man under 40 in good health and CMV-seronegative. The chain employs TRBV9 and TRBJ1-1; the central 7 bases match TRBD1. DNA sequence: TGTGCCAGCAGCGTAGAAGAGGACAGGCTGAACACTGAAGCTTTCTTT. The encoded protein is CASSVEEDRLNTEAFF.